A selection of T cell receptor beta chains follows, all from one sample in a study of T cell changes during pregnancy in multiple sclerosis. Sequencing used immunoSEQ multiplex PCR; TCRdb keeps in-frame clones, though not all of them. The table has tens of thousands of clones, approximately 92% seen once. The specimen sequenced was peripheral blood. These receptors came from a female donor with multiple sclerosis, enrolled in a pregnancy study. Each CDR3 is given with its conserved first and last residue. A D gene is named only where the DNA matches it firmly. Clone size is shown for a subset of rows, as once, few, many or a class of expanded clone.

j_gene,abundance,v_gene,d_gene,CDR3nt,CDR3aa
TRBJ1-5,.,TRBV2,.,TGTGCCAGCAGCTTGGCCGGCCAAAGGAGCAATCAGCCCCAGCATTTT,CASSLAGQRSNQPQHF
TRBJ1-1,.,TRBV14,.,TGTGCCAGCAGCCAAGTAGGGTTGGGGTCAGCTTTCTTT,CASSQVGLGSAFF
TRBJ2-7,few,TRBV29-1,.,TGCAGCGTTCTAAGGGGGTCAGTCGAGCAGTACTTC,CSVLRGSVEQYF
TRBJ2-5,.,TRBV19,.,TGTGCCAGTAGAGGGAGGAAAGGGGACAGATACCAAGAGACCCAGTACTTC,CASRGRKGDRYQETQYF
TRBJ1-3,.,TRBV7-2,.,TGTGCCAGCAGCGCTGGGGGGGTCGGAAACACCATATATTTT,CASSAGGVGNTIYF
TRBJ1-5,.,TRBV21-1,.,TGTGCCAGCAGCCGAGACAGCGGGTCGAATCAGCCCCAGCATTTT,CASSRDSGSNQPQHF
TRBJ2-5,.,TRBV5-6,.,TGTGCCAGCAGCTTGGAAGAGACCCAGTACTTC,CASSLEETQYF
TRBJ2-7,.,TRBV18,TRBD2,TGTGCCAGCTCACCCCCGGGGAGCGGGAGGCTATCAAGCTCCTACGAGCAGTACTTC,CASSPPGSGRLSSSYEQYF
TRBJ2-1,once,TRBV28,.,TGTGCCAGCATGGAGGCTAGCGAGGCCAATGAGCAGTTCTTC,CASMEASEANEQFF
TRBJ1-5,few,TRBV4-1,TRBD1,TGCGCCAGCAGCCCGGGACAGGCGCCCGCAGGGACCCAGCATTTT,CASSPGQAPAGTQHF
TRBJ2-5,.,TRBV6-1,.,TGTGCCAGCTTTCCAGCGATGTACCAAGAGACCCAGTACTTC,CASFPAMYQETQYF
TRBJ1-5,.,TRBV5-1,.,TGCGCCAGCAGTGGGGAAAACAGGCCAAATCAGCCCCAGCATTTT,CASSGENRPNQPQHF
TRBJ2-1,.,TRBV5-1,.,TGCGCCAGCAGCTCGGACAGTGACAATGAGCAGTTCTTC,CASSSDSDNEQFF
TRBJ2-2,once,TRBV5-1,TRBD1,TGCGCCAGCAGCTGGGACAGGGACACCGGGGAGCTGTTTTTT,CASSWDRDTGELFF
TRBJ2-3,.,TRBV6-5,.,TGTGCCAGCAGTTACTCGATAAGGGATACGCAGTATTTT,CASSYSIRDTQYF
TRBJ2-3,.,TRBV2,.,TGTGCCAGCAGCCAGGGATCTAGCACAGATACGCAGTATTTT,CASSQGSSTDTQYF
TRBJ2-3,.,TRBV28,.,TGTGCCAGCAGTGGGGACCCAGGAGGCACAGATACGCAGTATTTT,CASSGDPGGTDTQYF
TRBJ2-5,once,TRBV11-2,.,TGTGCCAGCAGACAGGGAGCAGAGACCCAGTACTTC,CASRQGAETQYF
TRBJ2-5,.,TRBV5-1,TRBD1,TGCGCCAGCAGCGATTTTAGGGACAGCAGAAAACAAGAGACCCAGTACTTC,CASSDFRDSRKQETQYF
TRBJ2-4,once,TRBV4-3,.,TGCGCCAGCAGCCAAGATTCGGGGAGTGGGGCCAAAAACATTCAGTACTTC,CASSQDSGSGAKNIQYF
TRBJ2-3,.,TRBV19,TRBD2,TGTGCCAGTACCGACCGGGGGGGTGCAATCACAGATACGCAGTATTTT,CASTDRGGAITDTQYF
TRBJ1-2,.,TRBV19,.,TGTGCCAGTAGGTCGGTCGGTGGCTACACCTTC,CASRSVGGYTF
TRBJ2-2,.,TRBV28,.,TGTGCCAGCAGTTTAACGGAGGCAGGGACCACCGGGGAGCTGTTTTTT,CASSLTEAGTTGELFF